These 20 T cell receptor beta chains originate from one sample sequenced in a study of regulatory T cells in long-lasting Graves disease. Relying on iRepertoire HTBI primers and Arm-PCR of CDR3 regions, the team built TCR beta libraries. MiXCR, run by TCRdb on the multiplex PCR reads, gives a single entry per CDR3 protein. The profile shows more than 300,000 distinct CDR3 sequences, roughly 23% of them singletons. The time point here: persistent/refractory GD, antithyroid drugs over 5 years with positive TRAb. From PBMCs, RNA was extracted and then used to make the TCR library. The specimen comprised peripheral blood mononuclear cells (PBMCs), sampled when the disease was refractory, from a patient treated with antithyroid drugs. The source of these receptors is a woman in her thirties or forties with Graves disease.

This rearrangement joins TRBV20-1 to TRBJ2-1; D may be TRBD2 (5 bases). The CDR3 covers 12 residues. V was pared by 5 bases and J by 6 bases, with 11 bases between. CDR1 and CDR2 (germline): DFQATT, SNEGSKA (reference sequence). CDR3 sequence: CSAPGFVNEQFF. The CDR3 nucleotides read TGCAGTGCTCCGGGATTTGTCAATGAGCAGTTCTTC.

This clonotype was counted between two and nine times. The chain couples TRBV28 to TRBJ1-1; D is perhaps TRBD1 (6 bases). The V gene's germline CDR1 is MDHEN and CDR2 SYDVKM. The CDR3 extends over 14 amino acids. V was pared by 6 bases and J by 1 base, with 12 bases between. The CDR3 is CASRNGQPNTEAFF. CDR3 DNA: TGTGCCAGCAGAAATGGACAGCCGAACACTGAAGCTTTCTTT.

Points on this clonotype: This sequence may be a read error, since a much larger clone differs from it by one base. The chain uses TRBV27 and TRBJ2-5; a weak D match, TRBD1 (6 bases). Germline CDR1 MNHEY, CDR2 SMNVEV (reference sequence). V lost 5 bases and J lost 9, with 19 bases in between. CDR3 length: 14 amino acids. The CDR3 protein is CASSVTGEVEAQYF. The CDR3 region has the DNA TGTGCCAGCAGTGTGACAGGAGAAGTGGAGGCCCAGTACTTC.

The table lists this clonotype with a few counts. The conserved final phenylalanine or tryptophan is absent from the CDR3, which likely points to a read error. No DNA is shown, since the ends of the CDR3 on it are uncertain; the CDR3 is the one TCRdb lists. The chain combines TRBV29-1 with TRBJ1-2. Counting both end residues, the CDR3 totals 10 amino acids. Germline V gene sequence: CDR1 SQVTM, CDR2 ANQGSEA. CDR3 residues: CSVPGQGGVL.

The V call is TRBV28, the J call TRBJ2-2; D may match TRBD1 or TRBD2 (5 bases each). CDR1 and CDR2 (germline): MDHEN, SYDVKM. There are 15 residues in the CDR3. Between the trimmed V and J ends, which lost 5 bases and 3 bases, there was a span of 13 bases. This CDR3 is CASSPGTKDTGELFF. DNA of the CDR3: TGTGCCAGCAGTCCCGGGACGAAGGACACCGGGGAGCTGTTTTTT.

Ten or more counts support this clonotype. The chain combines TRBV7-6 with TRBJ2-7; D is possibly TRBD1 (6 bases). In germline, CDR1 is SGHVS, CDR2 FNYEAQ. The ends were cut back, 8 bases at V and 3 bases at J, with 14 bases in the middle. The CDR3 is 13 residues long. The CDR3 spells CASSPSQGYEQYF. CDR3 sequence (DNA): TGTGCCAGCTCACCATCACAGGGCTACGAGCAGTACTTC.

The V and J genes are TRBV9 and TRBJ2-5, with D tentatively TRBD1 (6 bases). V was shortened by 0 bases and J by 4 bases, with 19 bases between the two germline ends. The CDR3 covers 17 residues. Germline values: CDR1 SGDLS, CDR2 YYNGEE. CDR3 in DNA: TGTGCCAGCAGCGTAGGTTCGGGCAGGGGACAACCAGAGACCCAGTACTTC. Translating it yields CASSVGSGRGQPETQYF.

J is TRBJ2-2 and V is TRBV24-1, with unresolved D. The germline V gene encodes CDR1 KGHDR and CDR2 SFDVKD. The CDR3 extends over 13 amino acids. V was clipped by 9 bases and J by 2 bases, with 9 bases between them. The CDR3, as DNA: TGTGCCACCGGGGAAGAAAACACCGGGGAGCTGTTTTTT. Translating gives CATGEENTGELFF.

As for this clonotype: Its ends do not fully match the called genes, so a read error is possible. CDR3 region: CAGRQTGEGTDTQYF. The CDR3 DNA reads as TGTGCCGGCAGACAGACTGGCGAGGGTACAGATACGCAGTATTTT. J is TRBJ2-3 and V is TRBV2, with D perhaps matching TRBD1 or TRBD2 (5 bases each). CDR3 length: 15 residues. The germline V gene has CDR1 SNHLY and CDR2 FYNNEI.

This clonotype occurred many times. This chain joins TRBV28 and TRBJ1-6; tentative D call: TRBD1 (6 bases). V lost 8 bases, J lost 5 bases, and 34 bases lay in between. The V gene's germline CDR1 is MDHEN and CDR2 SYDVKM. CDR3 length: 21 residues. In DNA, the CDR3 is TGTGCCAGCCTCGGATCAATGGGAAGCGGGACACCATTTGACCATAATTCACCCCTCCACTTT. As protein: CASLGSMGSGTPFDHNSPLHF.

The sample holds many counts of this clonotype. This sequence joins TRBV20-1 and TRBJ2-7; 7 bases align to TRBD2. Trimming took 3 bases from V and 4 from J; bases not matched to a gene: 6. The CDR3 is made up of 13 amino acids. Germline-derived CDR1 and CDR2 are DFQATT and SNEGSKA (reference sequence). As DNA, the CDR3 is TGCAGTGCTAGGTGGACTAGTCTTTACGAGCAGTACTTC. Encoded protein: CSARWTSLYEQYF.

The chain joins TRBV19 to TRBJ1-1, with D perhaps matching TRBD1 (5 bases). Germline loops: CDR1 LNHDA, CDR2 SQIVND (reference sequence). V was pared by 8 bases and J by 2 bases, with 12 bases between. This CDR3 comprises 13 residues. Here the CDR3 DNA reads TGTGCCAGTCAAAGACAGCCTAACACTGAAGCTTTCTTT. It yields the protein CASQRQPNTEAFF.

The rearrangement links TRBV5-1 to TRBJ1-4, with 7 bases aligning to TRBD1. This CDR3 contains 15 residues. Germline V gene data show CDR1 as SGHRS and CDR2 as YFSETQ. J lost 7 bases, V lost 0 bases, and 6 bases had no gene match. The CDR3 DNA reads TGCGCCAGCAGCTTGGAAGGGGGCTTTACTGAAAAACTGTTTTTT. This translates into CASSLEGGFTEKLFF.

This clonotype was observed a few times. The rearrangement links TRBV20-1 to TRBJ2-2; D is uncertain. Trimming left V 0 bases short and J 2 bases short, with 7 bases between. The CDR3 has 14 residues. Germline V lookup: CDR1 DFQATT, CDR2 SNEGSKA (reference sequence). CDR3 region: CSARDWSNTGELFF. CDR3 coding DNA: TGCAGTGCTAGAGACTGGTCCAACACCGGGGAGCTGTTTTTT.

The sample holds a few counts of this clonotype. This chain links TRBV4-2 with TRBJ2-2; D remains unclear. Trimming removed 0 bases from V and 3 bases from J, with 2 bases in between. The CDR3 spans 13 residues. Germline CDR1 LGHNA, CDR2 YNFKEQ. CDR3 nucleotide sequence: TGTGCCAGCAGCCAAGAGGACACCGGGGAGCTGTTTTTT. Translation gives CASSQEDTGELFF.

This clonotype has more than one count but fewer than ten. The chain employs TRBV20-1 and TRBJ2-2; D is tentatively TRBD1 or TRBD2 (5 bases each). Trimming stripped 1 base from V and 2 bases from J, with 8 bases between. The CDR3 extends over 14 amino acids. The germline gives CDR1 DFQATT, CDR2 SNEGSKA (reference sequence). This CDR3 is CSARVGTNTGELFF. Written as DNA, the CDR3 is TGCAGTGCTAGAGTAGGGACCAACACCGGGGAGCTGTTTTTT.

In this sample, this clonotype turned up many times. The rearrangement uses TRBV29-1 and TRBJ1-1, with unresolved D. Per germline, CDR1 SQVTM and CDR2 ANQGSEA. Trimming took off 7 bases at V and 2 bases at J, with 14 bases between the two ends. This CDR3 is 13 amino acids long. The CDR3 DNA follows: TGCAGCGCTGCCTTTACACTTAACACTGAAGCTTTCTTT. Translated: CSAAFTLNTEAFF.

This chain connects TRBV7-3 to TRBJ2-1, with a tentative D call TRBD1 (5 bases). The CDR3 is 13 amino acids. Germline CDR1 is SGHTA and CDR2 is FQGTGA. The V and J ends lost 1 base and 15 bases respectively, with 16 bases between them. The CDR3 coding sequence is TGTGCCAGCAGCTTAAGCTGGCAGGGTCTACGGTTCTTC. This translates into CASSLSWQGLRFF.

In its sample, this clonotype was seen a few times. V gene TRBV5-6 combines with J gene TRBJ2-5; 14 bases align to TRBD2. Per the germline V gene, CDR1 is SGHDT and CDR2 is YYEEEE. After removal of 2 bases from V and 5 bases from J, the junction contained 11 bases not matched to a gene. The CDR3 loop spans 18 amino acids. CDR3 DNA: TGTGCCAGCAGCTTTACAGGGATGACTAGCGGGAGGGGCGAGACCCAGTACTTC. This codes for CASSFTGMTSGRGETQYF.

The chain couples TRBV12-3 or TRBV12-4 to TRBJ2-3; possibly TRBD2 for D (6 bases). The CDR3 covers 12 residues. V was cut by 1 base and J by 11 bases, with 10 bases left in between. The CDR3 is CASSLVGGGQYF. As DNA, the CDR3 is TGTGCCAGCAGTTTAGTCGGGGGAGGGCAGTATTTT.